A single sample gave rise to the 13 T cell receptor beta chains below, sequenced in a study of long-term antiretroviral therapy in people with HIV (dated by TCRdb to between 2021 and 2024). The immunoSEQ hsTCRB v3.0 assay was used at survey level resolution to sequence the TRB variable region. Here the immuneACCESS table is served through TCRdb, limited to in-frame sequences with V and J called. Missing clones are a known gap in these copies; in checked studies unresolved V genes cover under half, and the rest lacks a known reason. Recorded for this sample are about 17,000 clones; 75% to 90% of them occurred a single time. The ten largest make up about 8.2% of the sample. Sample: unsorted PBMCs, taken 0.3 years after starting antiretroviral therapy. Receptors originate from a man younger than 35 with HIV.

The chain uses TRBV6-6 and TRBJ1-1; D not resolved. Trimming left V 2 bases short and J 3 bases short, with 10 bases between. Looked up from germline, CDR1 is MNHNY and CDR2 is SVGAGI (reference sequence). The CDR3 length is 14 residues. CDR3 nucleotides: TGTGCCAGCAGTTACGGTCAGGAGGACACTGAAGCTTTCTTT. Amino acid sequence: CASSYGQEDTEAFF.

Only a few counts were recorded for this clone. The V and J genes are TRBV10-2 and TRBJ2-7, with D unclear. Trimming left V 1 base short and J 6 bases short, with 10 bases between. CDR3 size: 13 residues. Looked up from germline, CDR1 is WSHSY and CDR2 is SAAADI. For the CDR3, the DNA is TGCGCCAGCAGTGAGTTTGGCGCCCCCGAGCAGTACTTC. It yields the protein CASSEFGAPEQYF.

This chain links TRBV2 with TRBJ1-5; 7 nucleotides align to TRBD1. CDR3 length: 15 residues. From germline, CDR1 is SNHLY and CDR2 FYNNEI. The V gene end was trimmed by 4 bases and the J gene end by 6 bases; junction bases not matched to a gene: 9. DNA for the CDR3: TGTGCCAGCAGTGTAGGACAGGCTGAGGCTCAGCCCCAGCATTTT. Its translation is CASSVGQAEAQPQHF.

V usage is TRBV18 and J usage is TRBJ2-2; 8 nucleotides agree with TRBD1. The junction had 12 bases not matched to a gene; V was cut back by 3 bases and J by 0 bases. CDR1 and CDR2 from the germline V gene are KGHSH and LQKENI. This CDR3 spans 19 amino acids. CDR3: CASSPGQGTAGSNTGELFF. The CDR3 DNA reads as TGTGCCAGCTCACCCGGACAGGGCACAGCGGGCTCGAACACCGGGGAGCTGTTTTTT.

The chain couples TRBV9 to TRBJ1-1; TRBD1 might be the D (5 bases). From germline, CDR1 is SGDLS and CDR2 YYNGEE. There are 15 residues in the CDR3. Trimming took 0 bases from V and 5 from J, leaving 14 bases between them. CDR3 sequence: CASSVVPGFGTEAFF. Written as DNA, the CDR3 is TGTGCCAGCAGCGTAGTCCCAGGGTTCGGGACTGAAGCTTTCTTT.

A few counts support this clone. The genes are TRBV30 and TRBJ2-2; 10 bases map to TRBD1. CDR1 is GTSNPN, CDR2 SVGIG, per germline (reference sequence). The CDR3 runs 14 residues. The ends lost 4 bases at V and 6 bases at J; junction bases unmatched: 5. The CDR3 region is CAWKTGGEAGELFF. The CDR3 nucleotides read TGTGCCTGGAAGACAGGGGGCGAAGCCGGGGAGCTGTTTTTT.

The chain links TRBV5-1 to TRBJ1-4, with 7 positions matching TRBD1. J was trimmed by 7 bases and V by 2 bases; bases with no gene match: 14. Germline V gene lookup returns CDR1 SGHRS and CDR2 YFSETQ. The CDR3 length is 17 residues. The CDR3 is CASSFPTGSSGSEKLFF. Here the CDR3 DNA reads TGCGCCAGCAGCTTCCCGACAGGGTCGAGTGGAAGTGAAAAACTGTTTTTT.

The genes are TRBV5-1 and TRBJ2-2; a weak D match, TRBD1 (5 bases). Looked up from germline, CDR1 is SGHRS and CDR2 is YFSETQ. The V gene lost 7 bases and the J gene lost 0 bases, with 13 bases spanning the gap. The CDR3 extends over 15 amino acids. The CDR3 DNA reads TGCGCCAGCCAAAGTACAGGCGCGAACACCGGGGAGCTGTTTTTT. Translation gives CASQSTGANTGELFF. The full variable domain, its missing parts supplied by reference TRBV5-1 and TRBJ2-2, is KAGVTQTPRYLIKTRGQQVTLSCSPISGHRSVSWYQQTPGQGLQFLFEYFSETQRNKGNFPGRFSGRQFSNSRSEMNVSTLELGDSALYLCASQSTGANTGELFFGEGSRLTVL.

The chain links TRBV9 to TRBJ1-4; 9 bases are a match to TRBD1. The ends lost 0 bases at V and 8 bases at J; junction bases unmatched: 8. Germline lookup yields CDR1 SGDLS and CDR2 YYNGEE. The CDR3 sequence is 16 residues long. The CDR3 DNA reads TGTGCCAGCAGCGTAGGATCGGACAGGGGAAGCGAAAAACTGTTTTTT. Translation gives CASSVGSDRGSEKLFF.

The CDR3 region is CASSDSLRTKAFF. CDR3 DNA sequence: TGTGCCAGCAGTGACTCTTTAAGGACGAAAGCTTTCTTT. The J gene is TRBJ1-1, the V gene TRBV6-4, with no clear D. Germline V CDR1 and CDR2: MRHNA, SNTAGT. V was cut by 0 bases and J by 9 bases, with 11 bases left in between. The CDR3 runs 13 residues.

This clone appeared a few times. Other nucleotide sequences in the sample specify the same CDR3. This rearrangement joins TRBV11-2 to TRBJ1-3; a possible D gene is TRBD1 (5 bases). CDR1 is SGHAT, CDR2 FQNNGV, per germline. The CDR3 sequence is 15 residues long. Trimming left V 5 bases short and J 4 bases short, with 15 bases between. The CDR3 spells CASSLEGQLGNTIYF. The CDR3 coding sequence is TGTGCCAGCAGCCTTGAGGGGCAACTCGGAAACACCATATATTTT.

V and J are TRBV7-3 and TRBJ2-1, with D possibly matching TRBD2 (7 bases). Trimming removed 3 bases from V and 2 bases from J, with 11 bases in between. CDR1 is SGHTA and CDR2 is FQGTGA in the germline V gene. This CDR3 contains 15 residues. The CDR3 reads CASSLGRGTYNEQFF. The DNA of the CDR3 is TGTGCCAGCAGCTTGGGGAGGGGGACCTACAATGAGCAGTTCTTC.

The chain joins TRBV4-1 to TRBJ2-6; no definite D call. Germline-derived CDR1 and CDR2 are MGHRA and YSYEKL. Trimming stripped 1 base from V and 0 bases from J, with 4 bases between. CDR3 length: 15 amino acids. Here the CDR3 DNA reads TGCGCCAGCAGCCAAGGGACCTCTGGGGCCAACGTCCTGACTTTC. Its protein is CASSQGTSGANVLTF.